What follows describes a single T cell receptor (beta chain). As yet, its antigen is unknown. Primers included in the PCR were 60 Vbeta and 13 Jbeta primers. Sequenced by immunoSEQ multiplex PCR; TCRdb stores in-frame clones only, minus some. The profile shows approximately 170,000 clones, around 80% of them singletons. The germline gives CDR1 MNHEY, CDR2 SMNVEV (reference sequence). CDR3 size: 15 residues. Trimming took 8 bases from V and 8 from J; bases not matched to a gene: 11. The data are from a study of cytomegalovirus exposure and HLA in healthy donors. Study-level points and caveats: The study put under 200 TCR beta chains on its list as cytomegalovirus-associated. Some V segments could not be told apart, so they were left out, TRBV6-2 and TRBV6-3 among them. Researchers had no immune exposure information except CMV serostatus available. When a later analysis was performed, an Asian-associated ancestry cluster reportedly had fewer N-insertions than the 666-donor mean.

The chain is built from TRBV27 and TRBJ1-6; 8 nucleotides align to TRBD1. Sequencing used PBMCs. The origin of this receptor is a male donor in good health and CMV-seronegative. The DNA of the CDR3 is TGTGCCAGCCGACCTGACAGGGGCGGGTATTCACCCCTCCACTTT. Its protein is CASRPDRGGYSPLHF.